This TCR beta chain was profiled in a study of human T cells and chemical hapten exposure. This clonotype was counted many times. V was pared by 2 bases and J by 9 bases, with 7 bases of the junction left unmatched. Germline V lookup: CDR1 DFQATT, CDR2 SNEGSKA (reference sequence). This CDR3 region has 14 residues. TCRdb analysed the RACE reads with MiXCR anew, one entry per CDR3 protein. The data hold about 77,000 distinct CDR3 sequences, with about 8.6% observed a single time. The time point was: healthy volunteer bleed at 6 weeks. Unfractionated whole blood yielded the extracted total RNA. The sequencing sample was made of whole blood. This chain uses TRBV20-1 with TRBJ1-6; 7 positions match TRBD1. The receptor comes from a female donor in good health. Some clones in this sample may be carry-over from other donors' samples. The CDR3 DNA reads TGCAGTGCTAGAAATCAGGGGGATACTTCACCCCTCCACTTT. This gives the protein CSARNQGDTSPLHF.